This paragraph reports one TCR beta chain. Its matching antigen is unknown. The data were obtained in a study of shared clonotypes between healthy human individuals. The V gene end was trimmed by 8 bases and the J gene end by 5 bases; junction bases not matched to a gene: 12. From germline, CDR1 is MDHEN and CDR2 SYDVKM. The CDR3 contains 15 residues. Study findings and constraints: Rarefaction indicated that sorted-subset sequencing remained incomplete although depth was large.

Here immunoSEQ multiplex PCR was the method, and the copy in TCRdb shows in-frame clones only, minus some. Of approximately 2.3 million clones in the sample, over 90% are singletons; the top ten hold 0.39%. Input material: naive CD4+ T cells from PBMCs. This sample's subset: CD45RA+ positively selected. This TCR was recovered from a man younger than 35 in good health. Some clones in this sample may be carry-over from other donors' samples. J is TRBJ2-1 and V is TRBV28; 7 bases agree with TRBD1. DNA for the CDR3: TGTGCCAGCGTCCCCCGGGACAGAAATGACAATGAGCAGTTCTTC. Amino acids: CASVPRDRNDNEQFF.